Given below is one T cell receptor beta chain in context. The target antigen is unknown. The data originate from a study of graft-versus-host responses after intestinal transplantation. Study-wide context: Each recipient received anti-thymocyte globulin induction, then tacrolimus and steroids for approximately 3 years.

Clones were sequenced by immunoSEQ multiplex PCR, and TCRdb holds only the in-frame ones, with some missing. The sample yields 80,000 to 95,000 clones, about nine tenths seen once. Looked up from germline, CDR1 is MNHEY and CDR2 is SVGAGI. With 2 bases clipped from V and 4 bases from J, the junction kept 1 base outside the gene matches. The CDR3 consists of 13 residues. The TCR comes from a human donor who was the organ donor for an intestinal transplant. The source material was unstimulated CD4+ T cells sorted from spleen or lymph node cells, sampled before transplant. The V call is TRBV6-5, the J call TRBJ1-2; 7 nucleotides line up with TRBD1. CDR3 sequence reads: CASSYRGPYGYTF. The CDR3 DNA reads as TGTGCCAGCAGTTACAGGGGGCCCTATGGCTACACCTTC.